This T cell receptor beta chain is from a study of vaccination and CD4 T cells after COVID-19. Study-wide results and caveats: When vaccine-specific clones from convalescent patients were examined, 304 of 307 were spike mono-reactive.

An Oncomine TCR Beta short-read assay was used to sequence the DNA from cultured CD4+ T cells. Cultured CD4+ T cells were the source of extracted genomic DNA. TCRdb used MiXCR to reprocess the PCR reads, holding one entry per CDR3 protein. The sample lists approximately 12,000 distinct CDR3 sequences, 52% occurring once. Germline CDR1 and CDR2: LGHNA and YNFKEQ. The CDR3 is 17 residues long. The ends were cut back, 4 bases at V and 0 bases at J, with 18 bases in the middle. The treatment: approximately 10-day PBMC culture with coronavirus spike peptide pools or control peptides (ViraFEST assay). On this clonotype: Its cognate antigen is unknown.

The J gene is TRBJ1-1, the V gene TRBV4-2; D is unclear. Input material: CD4+ T cells from blood, cultured in vitro. The source of this sequence is a human donor who had recovered from COVID-19. CDR3 residues: CASSPRWTLGMNTEAFF. CDR3 coding DNA: TGTGCCAGCAGCCCCCGTTGGACCCTAGGGATGAACACTGAAGCTTTCTTT.